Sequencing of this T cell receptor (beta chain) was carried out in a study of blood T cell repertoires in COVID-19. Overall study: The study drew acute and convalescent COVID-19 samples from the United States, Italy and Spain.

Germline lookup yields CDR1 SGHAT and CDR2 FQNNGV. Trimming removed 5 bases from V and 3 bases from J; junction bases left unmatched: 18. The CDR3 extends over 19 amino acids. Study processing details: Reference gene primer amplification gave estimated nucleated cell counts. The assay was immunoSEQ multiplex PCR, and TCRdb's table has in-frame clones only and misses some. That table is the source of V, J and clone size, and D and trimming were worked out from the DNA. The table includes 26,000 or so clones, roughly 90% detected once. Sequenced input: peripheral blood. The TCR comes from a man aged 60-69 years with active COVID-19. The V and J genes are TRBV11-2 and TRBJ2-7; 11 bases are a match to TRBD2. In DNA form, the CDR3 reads TGTGCCAGCAGCCCTCGCCCCTCTCCTAGCGGGGGGTTCGTCTACGAGCAGTACTTC. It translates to CASSPRPSPSGGFVYEQYF.